The sample holds a few counts of the clone carrying this T cell receptor (beta chain). Its target is unknown. The germline V gene encodes CDR1 SGHTA and CDR2 FQGNSA. The ends lost 4 bases at V and 0 bases at J; junction bases unmatched: 4. The length of the CDR3 is 15 residues. These data originate in a study of molecular identifiers for immune sequencing clone quantification. One entry per CDR3 protein, called by TCRdb with MiXCR from the PCR reads. The data show about 100,000 distinct CDR3 sequences, roughly 38% seen once. Overall study results and limits: Clonotypes topping 20 RNA copies carried over 98% of effector molecules but under 1% of naive ones.

The material sequenced was naive CD8+ T cells from blood, with Jurkat cell RNA spiked in. Documented subset: FACS-sorted CD8+CD4-CCR7+CD45RA+ naive T cells. The V gene is TRBV7-2, the J gene TRBJ2-7; 9 bases line up with TRBD1. The TCR originated in a human donor in good health. Some libraries in this study had Jurkat cell RNA spiked in. The CDR3 DNA reads as TGTGCCAGCAGCTATGGGACAGGGAGCTCCTACGAGCAGTACTTC. Protein product: CASSYGTGSSYEQYF.